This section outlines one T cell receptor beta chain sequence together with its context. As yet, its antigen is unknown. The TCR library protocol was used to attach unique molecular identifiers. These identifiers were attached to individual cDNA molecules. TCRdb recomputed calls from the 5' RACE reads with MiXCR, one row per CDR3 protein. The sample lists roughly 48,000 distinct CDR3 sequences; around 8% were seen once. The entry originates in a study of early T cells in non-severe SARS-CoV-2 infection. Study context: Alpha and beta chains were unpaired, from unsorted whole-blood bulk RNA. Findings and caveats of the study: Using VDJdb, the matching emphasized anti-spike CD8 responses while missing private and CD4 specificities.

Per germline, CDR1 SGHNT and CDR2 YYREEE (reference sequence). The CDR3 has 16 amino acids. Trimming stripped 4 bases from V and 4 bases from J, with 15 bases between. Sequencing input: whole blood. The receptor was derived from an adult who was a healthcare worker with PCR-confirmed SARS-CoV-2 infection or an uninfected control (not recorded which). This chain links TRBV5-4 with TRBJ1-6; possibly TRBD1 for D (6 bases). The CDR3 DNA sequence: TGTGCCAGCAGCCAGGCCGCAGGACAGTATAATTCACCCCTCCACTTT. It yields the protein CASSQAAGQYNSPLHF. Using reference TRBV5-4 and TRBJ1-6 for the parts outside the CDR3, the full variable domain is ETGVTQSPTHLIKTRGQQVTLRCSSQSGHNTVSWYQQALGQGPQFIFQYYREEENGRGNFPPRFSGLQFPNYSSELNVNALELDDSALYLCASSQAAGQYNSPLHFGNGTRLTVT.